This T cell receptor beta chain was sequenced in a study of T cell responses to AZD1222 COVID-19 vaccine. Across the whole study: Second-dose timings of about 4 or about 12 weeks were pooled. General study findings and limits: It was only six AZD1222 recipients who were seropositive at baseline. Clonal diversity was possibly underestimated, and white British individuals and females predominated among donors. Repertoires were obtained only post-peak T cell response.

This table comes from immunoSEQ multiplex PCR, and its TCRdb copy is limited to in-frame clones, with some not included. The sample has 100,000 to 150,000 clones; about nine tenths are singletons. As to this clone: Its matching antigen is unknown.

The source material was peripheral blood, sampled on day 0 of AZD1222 vaccination. The sequence was collected from an adult in good health.

CDR3 DNA: TGTGCCAGCAGTTCTACTGAAGCTTTCTTT. Translation gives CASSSTEAFF. V gene TRBV6-2 or TRBV6-3 combines with J gene TRBJ1-1; no clear D. The CDR3 is made up of 10 amino acids. Germline lookup yields CDR1 MNHEY and CDR2 SVGEGT. V dropped 4 bases and J dropped 5 bases, with 2 bases sitting between them.